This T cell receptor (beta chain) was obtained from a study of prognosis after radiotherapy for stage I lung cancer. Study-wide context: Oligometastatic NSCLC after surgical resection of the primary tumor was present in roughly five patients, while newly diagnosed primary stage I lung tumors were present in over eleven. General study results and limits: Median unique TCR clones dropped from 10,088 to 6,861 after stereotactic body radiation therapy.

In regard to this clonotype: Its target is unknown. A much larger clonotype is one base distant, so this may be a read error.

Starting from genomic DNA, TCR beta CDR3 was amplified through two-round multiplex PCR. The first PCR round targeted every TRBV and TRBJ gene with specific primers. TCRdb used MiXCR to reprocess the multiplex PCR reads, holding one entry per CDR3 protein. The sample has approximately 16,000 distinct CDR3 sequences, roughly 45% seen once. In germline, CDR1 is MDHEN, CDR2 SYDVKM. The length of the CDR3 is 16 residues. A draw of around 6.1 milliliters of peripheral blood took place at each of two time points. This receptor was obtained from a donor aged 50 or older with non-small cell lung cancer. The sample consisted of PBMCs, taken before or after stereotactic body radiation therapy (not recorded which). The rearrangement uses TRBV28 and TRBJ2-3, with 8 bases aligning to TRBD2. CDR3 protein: CASSPMVGGGTDMQYF. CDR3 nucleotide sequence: TGTGCCAGCAGCCCAATGGTCGGGGGGGGCACAGATATGCAGTATTTT. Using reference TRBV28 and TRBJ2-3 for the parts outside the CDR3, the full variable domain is DVKVTQSSRYLVKRTGEKVFLECVQDMDHENMFWYRQDPGLGLRLIYFSYDVKMKEKGDIPEGYSVSREKKERFSLILESASTNQTSMYLCASSPMVGGGTDMQYFGPGTRLTVL.